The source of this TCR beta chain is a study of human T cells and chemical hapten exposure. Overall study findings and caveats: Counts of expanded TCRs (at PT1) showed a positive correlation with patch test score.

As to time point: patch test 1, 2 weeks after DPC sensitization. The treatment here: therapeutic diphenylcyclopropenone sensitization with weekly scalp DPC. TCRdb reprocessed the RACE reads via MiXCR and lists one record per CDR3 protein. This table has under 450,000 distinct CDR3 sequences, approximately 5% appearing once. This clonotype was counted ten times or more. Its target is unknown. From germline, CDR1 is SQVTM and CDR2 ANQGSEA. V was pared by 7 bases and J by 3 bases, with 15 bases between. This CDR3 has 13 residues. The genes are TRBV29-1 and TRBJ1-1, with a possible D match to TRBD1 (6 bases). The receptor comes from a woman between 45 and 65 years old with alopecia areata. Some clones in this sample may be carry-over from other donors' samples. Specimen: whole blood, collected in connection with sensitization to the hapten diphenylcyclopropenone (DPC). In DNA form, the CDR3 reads TGCAGCGCCTATACAGGGTTTTACACTGAAGCTTTCTTT. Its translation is CSAYTGFYTEAFF. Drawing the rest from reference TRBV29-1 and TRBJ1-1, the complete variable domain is SAVISQKPSRDICQRGTSLTIQCQVDSQVTMMFWYRQQPGQSLTLIATANQGSEATYESGFVIDKFPISRPNLTFSTLTVSNMSPEDSSIYLCSAYTGFYTEAFFGQGTRLTVV.